A single sample gave rise to the 5 T cell receptor beta chains below, sequenced in a study of T cells in Graves' hyperthyroidism and ophthalmopathy. The TCR beta CDR3 regions underwent amplification using RNA transcripts as the source. TCR CDR3 underwent first-round RT-PCR with the HTBI primer set. MiXCR, applied by TCRdb to the multiplex PCR reads, yields one record per CDR3 protein. This sample has roughly 500,000 distinct CDR3 sequences, with approximately 23% found just once. The material sequenced was blood. The receptors come from a woman in her 70s with Graves' ophthalmopathy.

The chain combines TRBV2 with TRBJ2-1; D uncertain. V was clipped by 4 bases and J by 3 bases, with 10 bases between them. The CDR3 sequence is 14 residues long. Germline lookup yields CDR1 SNHLY and CDR2 FYNNEI. The CDR3 protein is CASSGKTVYNEQFF. Written as DNA, the CDR3 is TGTGCCAGCAGTGGGAAGACTGTCTACAATGAGCAGTTCTTC.

This clonotype appeared many times. The chain has TRBV30 and TRBJ1-3; D unresolved. Between the trimmed V and J ends, which lost 0 bases and 0 bases, there was a span of 3 bases. This CDR3 is built from 13 residues. The germline gives CDR1 GTSNPN, CDR2 SVGIG (reference sequence). The CDR3 nucleotides are TGTGCCTGGAGTGTACTCTCTGGAAACACCATATATTTT. Protein product: CAWSVLSGNTIYF.

The V call is TRBV28, the J call TRBJ1-3; D remains unclear. Trimming shortened V by 4 bases and J by 0 bases, and 7 bases separated the two germline ends. The CDR3 sequence is 14 residues long. Per the germline V gene, CDR1 is MDHEN and CDR2 is SYDVKM. The CDR3 region is CASSSHNSGNTIYF. The DNA of the CDR3 is TGTGCCAGCAGTTCTCACAACTCTGGAAACACCATATATTTT. The full variable domain, its missing parts supplied by reference TRBV28 and TRBJ1-3, is DVKVTQSSRYLVKRTGEKVFLECVQDMDHENMFWYRQDPGLGLRLIYFSYDVKMKEKGDIPEGYSVSREKKERFSLILESASTNQTSMYLCASSSHNSGNTIYFGEGSWLTVV.

This clonotype was seen a handful of times. The chain recombines TRBV20-1 with TRBJ1-1; possible D gene TRBD1, 5 bases. The CDR3 consists of 12 residues. Deletions cut 6 bases from V and 5 bases from J, with 13 bases between. Germline values: CDR1 DFQATT, CDR2 SNEGSKA (reference sequence). CDR3 DNA: TGCAGTGCCAGGGATCCTGTGACTGAAGCTTTCTTT. Translating it yields CSARDPVTEAFF.

This clonotype was picked up a small number of times. V usage is TRBV11-2 and J usage is TRBJ2-7; 13 positions match TRBD2. Germline V lookup: CDR1 SGHAT, CDR2 FQNNGV. This CDR3 is built from 17 residues. Trimming took 1 base from V and 4 from J; bases not matched to a gene: 7. DNA of the CDR3: TGTGCCAGCAGCTTAGTGGCCCGGACTAGCGGGAGTTACGAGCAGTACTTC. Protein sequence: CASSLVARTSGSYEQYF.